This section outlines one T cell receptor beta chain sequence together with its context. Original handling: By means of reference gene primer amplification, nucleated cell counts were estimated. Data came from immunoSEQ multiplex PCR; TCRdb stores just in-frame clones and leaves some out. V and J calls and clone size are given by that table; D and trimming were obtained from the DNA. The profile shows 70,000 to 75,000 clones, about four fifths of them singletons. The sample comes from a study of blood T cell repertoires in COVID-19. Study as a whole: Sites in the United States, Italy and Spain provided acute and convalescent COVID-19 samples. In each case, the material was cDNA or gDNA derived from T cells, B-cell-depleted T cells, or PBMCs.

Germline lookup yields CDR1 SGHDT and CDR2 YYEEEE. The CDR3 runs 15 residues. The trim removed 5 bases at V and 2 bases at J, leaving 5 bases unmatched. The receptor's source is a woman between 70 and 85 years old with acute or convalescent COVID-19. The sequenced material came from peripheral blood. V usage is TRBV5-6 and J usage is TRBJ2-5; TRBD2 matches 11 bases. Here the CDR3 DNA reads TGTGCCAGCAGTCCGACTAGCGGGGCACAAGAGACCCAGTACTTC. Residues: CASSPTSGAQETQYF.